Sequencing of this T cell receptor (beta chain) was carried out in a study of Tregs in tolerant kidney transplant recipients. Study-level results: This study did not directly address biological reproducibility. The small number of patients limits these findings pending further validation.

Data came from immunoSEQ multiplex PCR; TCRdb stores just in-frame clones and leaves some out. The table records 80,000 or so clones, roughly nine tenths of them present only once. The nonmyeloablative bone marrow transplants came from related graft donors, with transient mixed chimerism. CD4+CD25+CD127- Tregs, CD4+CD25- non-Tregs, CD4 and CD8 cells were sorted. CDR3 length equals 13 residues. Germline CDR1 is SGHAT and CDR2 is FQDESV (reference sequence). A note on this clone: Its antigen remains unknown. One end of the junction fails to match germline, which may point to a read error.

The V gene is TRBV11-1, the J gene TRBJ1-2; D remains ambiguous. This receptor was taken from a human patient who received a combined kidney and bone marrow transplant. Some T cells may arise from the graft donor. The sample consisted of CD4+ T cells from blood (PBMCs), taken 24 months after the transplant. CDR3 DNA: TGTGCCAGCAGCTCCATCCCCGACTATGGCTACCCCTTC. As protein: CASSSIPDYGYPF.